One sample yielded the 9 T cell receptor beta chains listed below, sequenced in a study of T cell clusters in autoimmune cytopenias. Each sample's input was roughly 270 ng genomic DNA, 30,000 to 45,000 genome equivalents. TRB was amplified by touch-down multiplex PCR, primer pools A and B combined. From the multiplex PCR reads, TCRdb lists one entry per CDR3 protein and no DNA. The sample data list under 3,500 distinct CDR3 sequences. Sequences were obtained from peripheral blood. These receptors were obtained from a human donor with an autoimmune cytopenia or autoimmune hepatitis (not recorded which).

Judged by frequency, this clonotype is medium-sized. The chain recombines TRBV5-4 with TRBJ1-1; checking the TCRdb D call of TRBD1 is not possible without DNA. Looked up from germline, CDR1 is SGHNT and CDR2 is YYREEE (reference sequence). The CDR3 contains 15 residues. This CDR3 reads CASSSRALMNTEAFF.

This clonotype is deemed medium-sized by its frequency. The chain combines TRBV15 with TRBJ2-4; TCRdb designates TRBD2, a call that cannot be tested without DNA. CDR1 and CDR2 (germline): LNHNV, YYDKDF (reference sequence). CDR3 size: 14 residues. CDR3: CATSRDSGLLIQYF. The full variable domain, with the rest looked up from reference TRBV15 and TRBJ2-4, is DAMVIQNPRYQVTQFGKPVTLSCSQTLNHNVMYWYQQKSSQAPKLLFHYYDKDFNNEADTPDNFQSRRPNTSFCFLDIRSPGLGDTAMYLCATSRDSGLLIQYFGAGTRLSVL.

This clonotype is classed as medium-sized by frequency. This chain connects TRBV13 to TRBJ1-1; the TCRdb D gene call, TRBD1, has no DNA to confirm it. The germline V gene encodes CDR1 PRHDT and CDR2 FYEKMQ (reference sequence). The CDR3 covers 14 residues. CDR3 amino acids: CASSLLRGGTEAFF.

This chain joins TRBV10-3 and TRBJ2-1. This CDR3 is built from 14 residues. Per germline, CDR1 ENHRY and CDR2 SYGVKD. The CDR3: CASSVGRSYNEQFF.

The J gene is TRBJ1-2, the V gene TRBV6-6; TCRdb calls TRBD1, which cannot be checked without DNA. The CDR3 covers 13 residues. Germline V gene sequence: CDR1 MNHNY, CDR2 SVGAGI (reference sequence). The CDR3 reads CASIDGTVYGYTF.

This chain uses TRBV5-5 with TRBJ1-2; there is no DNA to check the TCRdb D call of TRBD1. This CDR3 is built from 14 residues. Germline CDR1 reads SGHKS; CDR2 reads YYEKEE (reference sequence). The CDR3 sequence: CASSQEEGDYGYTF.

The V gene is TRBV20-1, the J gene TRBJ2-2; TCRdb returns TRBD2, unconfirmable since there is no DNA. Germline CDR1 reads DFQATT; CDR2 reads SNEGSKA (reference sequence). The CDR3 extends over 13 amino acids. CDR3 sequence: CSSTSGSDGELFF.

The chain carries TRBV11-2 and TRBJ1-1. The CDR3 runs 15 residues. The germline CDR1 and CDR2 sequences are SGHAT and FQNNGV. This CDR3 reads CARSLGPGGRTEAFF.

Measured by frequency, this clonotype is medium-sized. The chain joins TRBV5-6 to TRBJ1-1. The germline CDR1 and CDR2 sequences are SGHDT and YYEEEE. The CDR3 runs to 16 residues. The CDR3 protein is CASSVGPISMNTEAFF.